This T cell receptor (beta chain) came from a study of PD-1 blockade in classical Hodgkin lymphoma (dated by TCRdb to 2020 to 2022). For the wider study: Nivolumab dosing was 3 mg/kg intravenously every 2 weeks, continuing until either disease progression or unacceptable toxicity. The study used TCR beta sequencing and CyTOF to define a peripheral blood immune signature of response to PD-1 blockade in classical Hodgkin lymphoma. The research as a whole found: Diversity was lower in patients who began nivolumab less than 1 year after ASCT, so these patients were left out of later analyses to avoid confounding by immune reconstitution. Among trial patients, those achieving complete response had baseline diversity similar to that of newly diagnosed patients, while diversity was significantly lower in partial responders and progressors. The study was restricted to a single clinical trial cohort, and the causes of repertoire differences, possibly disease activity or prior therapy, were left undefined. Baseline TCR diversity was reported as lower in newly diagnosed patients than in healthy donors, and lower still in relapsed/refractory patients. By C4D1, a significant rise was seen in CD4+ TCR diversity but not in CD8+ TCR diversity (p=0.0027 vs p=0.16), and the rise was most apparent among complete responders (p=0.02).

About this clone: Its cognate antigen has yet to be identified. It has no much larger one-base neighbor in the sample; base qualities were not kept.

The intended sense of this specimen's time point label: cycle 2 day 1 (C2D1) of nivolumab. Every trial patient had relapsed after autologous stem cell transplantation, and cohorts A, B and C differed in prior brentuximab vedotin exposure. A total of roughly 57 patients with relapsed/refractory classical Hodgkin lymphoma made up the trial cohort, and each patient's best overall response was complete response, partial response or progressive disease. In the multi-cohort phase II CheckMate 205 trial, trial patients received single-agent nivolumab. An independent review committee assessed best overall response by applying the 2007 International Working Group response criteria. Trial PBMCs were collected just before the start of nivolumab (C1D1) and during therapy at cycle 2 day 1 and cycle 4 day 1. After peripheral blood was drawn into 8 mL Vacutainer Cell Preparation Tubes, PBMCs were isolated by centrifugation and then cryopreserved.

The V and J ends are trimmed by 4 bases and 0 bases, leaving 10 bases between them. The CDR3 holds 15 amino acids from the cysteine to the phenylalanine. Just the 45-base CDR3 DNA is kept, in frame starting at base 1. The germline V gene encodes CDR1 SGHAT and CDR2 FQNNGV. The Qiagen DNeasy kit was used to extract genomic DNA both from unsorted PBMCs and from the negatively selected CD4+ and CD8+ fractions. Amplification of TCR beta CDR3 regions was done by immunoSEQ multiplex PCR with primers that anneal to V and J segments. A synthetic immune receptor repertoire was used to minimize amplification bias, and any residual bias was removed computationally once sequencing was done. The authors' pipeline ran thus. Custom Python scripts were used to quantify repertoire diversity as the Shannon entropy index. Unsorted, CD4+ and CD8+ repertoires were examined separately, except in combined analyses, for which CD4+ and CD8+ sequences were merged in silico. Clonal expansion was defined as at least a 2-fold frequency increase after treatment relative to C1D1, with a pseudocount of 0.5 for undetected baseline clones. Clones with 0 or 1 copy at C1D1 were classified as singleton clones, and clones with 2 or more copies were classified as non-singleton clones. By matching protein sequences in sorted samples from the same patient, clones expanded in unsorted samples were annotated as CD4+, CD8+ or unknown. Wilcoxon tests on paired samples were used to test diversity changes from C1D1 to C4D1. TCRdb stores this immuneACCESS table with in-frame sequences only. Part of the clones is absent; in the studies checked, under half of the shortfall reflects unresolved V genes, and no reason is known for the rest. D and trimming were read from the DNA, whereas the V and J calls and clone size are those reported in that table. This sample gives about 15,000 clones in total; roughly 60% of them show up just once. 8.3% of the sample goes to the ten largest clones.

The receptor chain draws on TRBV11-2 and TRBJ2-1, and perhaps TRBD2 as D gene, on 5 matching bases. The receptor comes from a human donor with classical Hodgkin lymphoma. The starting material was peripheral blood mononuclear cells (PBMCs), obtained before the second cycle of nivolumab. The CDR3 region: CASSSSGFSYNEQFF. The nucleotide sequence is given as TGTGCCAGCAGCTCGTCGGGATTCTCCTACAATGAGCAGTTCTTC.